This TCR beta chain came from a study of T-cell memory formation after mild COVID-19. V was shortened by 5 bases and J by 0 bases, with 8 bases between the two germline ends. CDR3 length equals 14 residues. Study-level points and caveats: In pre-infection memory, a portion of responding clones appeared, which suggested that cross-reactive memory joined.

MiXCR, run by TCRdb on the 5' RACE reads, gives a single entry per CDR3 protein. The sample holds hundreds of thousands of distinct CDR3 sequences; 15% to 20% are singletons and the top ten take roughly 25%. This clonotype was picked up a small number of times. As yet, its antigen is unknown. This receptor was obtained from a man between 18 and 29 years old who had mild COVID-19 (a few samples of this study predate the infection). Cell type and time point are not known. V gene TRBV12-3 or TRBV12-4 combines with J gene TRBJ1-3; D remains ambiguous. The sample taken for sequencing was PBMCs or a T cell subset sorted from them (not recorded which). CDR3 DNA sequence: TGTGCCAGCAGTCCTGCCGGCTCTGGAAACACCATATATTTT. This gives the protein CASSPAGSGNTIYF.